The 30 T cell receptor beta chains below were found in one sample sequenced in a study of blood T cell repertoires in COVID-19. Profiling relied on immunoSEQ multiplex PCR, and the TCRdb table lists in-frame clones only, not all of them. The sample includes around 190,000 clones, about four fifths of them seen just once. The sample consisted of peripheral blood. All receptors derive from a man aged 60 to 75 with acute or convalescent COVID-19.

The rearrangement links TRBV2 to TRBJ2-2, with 7 nucleotides matching TRBD2. The CDR3 is made up of 13 amino acids. Germline loops: CDR1 SNHLY, CDR2 FYNNEI. The V and J ends lost 6 bases and 7 bases, in that order; junction bases with no gene match: 5. CDR3: CASRRELGGELFF. CDR3 sequence (DNA): TGTGCCAGCAGGCGGGAGCTGGGCGGGGAGCTGTTTTTT.

The genes are TRBV6-2 or TRBV6-3 and TRBJ1-5; a possible D gene is TRBD1 (5 bases). Germline CDR1 and CDR2: MNHEY and SVGEGT. With 5 bases removed from V and 4 bases from J, the gap between germline ends came to 15 bases. CDR3 size: 15 residues. CDR3 residues: CASSLSRVENQPQHF. The CDR3 DNA follows: TGTGCCAGCAGTCTCAGCAGGGTAGAGAATCAGCCCCAGCATTTT.

The chain uses TRBV2 and TRBJ2-1; 7 positions agree with TRBD2. This CDR3 has 16 amino acids. CDR1 SNHLY and CDR2 FYNNEI come from the germline V gene. V lost 5 bases and J lost 9; bases outside the gene matches: 16. The CDR3 DNA is TGTGCCAGCAGTAAGGATGCCGGGACTACCCACGGTGAGCAGTTCTTC. Its translation: CASSKDAGTTHGEQFF.

This sequence joins TRBV9 and TRBJ2-1; 7 positions match TRBD2. Germline lookup yields CDR1 SGDLS and CDR2 YYNGEE. This CDR3 region has 12 residues. The V segment lost 3 bases and the J segment 9 bases; nucleotides outside the gene matches: 3. In DNA form, the CDR3 reads TGTGCCAGCAGCGGACGGGGGGTTGAGCAGTTCTTC. It specifies CASSGRGVEQFF.

This chain connects TRBV7-9 to TRBJ2-1; 8 positions agree with TRBD2. Trimming took 4 bases from V and 0 from J; bases not matched to a gene: 11. The CDR3 totals 18 residues. Germline CDR1 SEHNR, CDR2 FQNEAQ (reference sequence). This CDR3 reads CASSSTSGLAHSYNEQFF. As DNA, the CDR3 is TGTGCCAGCAGCTCTACCAGCGGACTAGCCCACTCCTACAATGAGCAGTTCTTC.

V is TRBV4-1 and J is TRBJ2-7, with D perhaps matching TRBD1 (6 bases). Germline CDR1 and CDR2: MGHRA and YSYEKL. V shed 2 bases and J shed 4 bases, with 18 bases lying between them. The CDR3 is 16 amino acids. CDR3 residues: CASSQRYTGRPYEQYF. For the CDR3, the DNA is TGCGCCAGCAGCCAACGATATACAGGGAGACCTTACGAGCAGTACTTC.

This clone came up a few times. The rearrangement joins TRBV6-5 to TRBJ1-1; 8 nucleotides match TRBD1. The CDR3 length is 15 residues. V shed 0 bases and J 10 bases; nucleotides not matched to a gene: 10. CDR1 MNHEY and CDR2 SVGAGI come from the germline V gene. The CDR3 region is CASSYSQGVRSGAFF. Written as DNA, the CDR3 is TGTGCCAGCAGTTACTCACAGGGGGTCAGATCAGGAGCTTTCTTT.

With respect to this clone: Other nucleotide sequences from this sample produce the same CDR3. The chain employs TRBV5-6 and TRBJ1-4, with D uncertain. V was cut by 0 bases and J by 3 bases, with 6 bases left in between. Germline CDR1 is SGHDT and CDR2 is YYEEEE. This CDR3 contains 14 residues. Here the CDR3 DNA reads TGTGCCAGCAGCTTGGACAGCTCTAATGAAAAACTGTTTTTT. This sequence encodes CASSLDSSNEKLFF.

This clone was observed a few times. This chain joins TRBV19 and TRBJ1-3; 8 nucleotides match TRBD1. The germline CDR1 and CDR2 sequences are LNHDA and SQIVND (reference sequence). CDR3 size: 15 residues. The V and J ends lost 7 bases and 0 bases, in that order; junction bases with no gene match: 5. CDR3 in DNA: TGTGCCAGTAAGGGGGGACAGGACTCTGGAAACACCATATATTTT. This codes for CASKGGQDSGNTIYF.

J is TRBJ1-5 and V is TRBV5-1, with a possible D match to TRBD1 (6 bases). Trimming took off 4 bases at V and 2 bases at J, with 13 bases between the two ends. Germline V gives CDR1 SGHRS, CDR2 YFSETQ. The CDR3 loop spans 15 amino acids. In nucleotides, the CDR3 is TGCGCCAGCAGCACGACAGGTTCTGGCAATCAGCCCCAGCATTTT. Amino acids: CASSTTGSGNQPQHF. The full variable domain, rest sourced from reference TRBV5-1 and TRBJ1-5, is KAGVTQTPRYLIKTRGQQVTLSCSPISGHRSVSWYQQTPGQGLQFLFEYFSETQRNKGNFPGRFSGRQFSNSRSEMNVSTLELGDSALYLCASSTTGSGNQPQHFGDGTRLSIL.

The rearrangement links TRBV5-6 to TRBJ2-3; TRBD2 agrees at 11 bases. Germline CDR1 is SGHDT and CDR2 is YYEEEE. The trim removed 4 bases at V and 3 bases at J, leaving 1 base unmatched. The CDR3 length is 14 residues. CDR3 DNA: TGTGCCAGCAGCGGGACTAGCGGAACAGATACGCAGTATTTT. This sequence encodes CASSGTSGTDTQYF.

The chain recombines TRBV14 with TRBJ2-5, with 9 bases fitting TRBD1. The germline gives CDR1 SGHDN, CDR2 FVKESK. The V gene end was trimmed by 4 bases and the J gene end by 5 bases; junction bases not matched to a gene: 11. The CDR3 runs 16 residues. The CDR3 reads CASSLRTGVVGETQYF. CDR3 nucleotides: TGTGCCAGCAGCCTTCGGACAGGGGTGGTAGGGGAGACCCAGTACTTC. Complete variable domain (other parts from reference TRBV14 and TRBJ2-5): EAGVTQFPSHSVIEKGQTVTLRCDPISGHDNLYWYRRVMGKEIKFLLHFVKESKQDESGMPNNRFLAERTGGTYSTLKVQPAELEDSGVYFCASSLRTGVVGETQYFGPGTRLLVL.

This chain links TRBV11-2 with TRBJ2-3; 12 bases are shared with TRBD2. The CDR3 has 17 amino acids. V trimming: 3 bases; J trimming: 0 bases; junction bases outside the gene matches: 4. CDR1 SGHAT and CDR2 FQNNGV come from the germline V gene. In DNA, the CDR3 is TGTGCCAGCAGCTTCCCGACTAGCGGGGGTAGCACAGATACGCAGTATTTT. Translation: CASSFPTSGGSTDTQYF. Full variable domain (outside the CDR3, taken from reference TRBV11-2 and TRBJ2-3): EAGVAQSPRYKIIEKRQSVAFWCNPISGHATLYWYQQILGQGPKLLIQFQNNGVVDDSQLPKDRFSAERLKGVDSTLKIQPAKLEDSAVYLCASSFPTSGGSTDTQYFGPGTRLTVL.

This sequence joins TRBV29-1 and TRBJ2-1, with 7 nucleotides matching TRBD1. Per germline, CDR1 SQVTM and CDR2 ANQGSEA. CDR3 length equals 13 residues. The ends lost 6 bases at V and 9 bases at J; junction bases unmatched: 11. CDR3 DNA: TGCAGCGTAGCGAACAGGGGCTTGAGTGAGCAGTTCTTC. Translating it yields CSVANRGLSEQFF.

V and J are TRBV9 and TRBJ2-3; 7 nucleotides align to TRBD1. CDR1 and CDR2 from the germline V gene are SGDLS and YYNGEE. CDR3 length: 14 residues. Trimming removed 1 base from V and 6 bases from J; junction bases left unmatched: 5. This CDR3 reads CASSVMTGSDTQYF. As DNA, the CDR3 is TGTGCCAGCAGCGTAATGACAGGGTCGGATACGCAGTATTTT.

This chain connects TRBV12-3 or TRBV12-4 to TRBJ1-1; D unresolved. V lost 3 bases and J lost 3, with 8 bases in between. The CDR3 contains 13 residues. CDR3 sequence: CASSFSGDTEAFF. Written as DNA, the CDR3 is TGTGCCAGCAGTTTCAGTGGAGACACTGAAGCTTTCTTT.

The V and J genes are TRBV7-8 and TRBJ2-1, with D possibly being TRBD2 (7 bases). V gave up 7 bases and J gave up 6 bases, with 19 bases separating them. The CDR3 has 15 residues. From germline, CDR1 is SGHVS and CDR2 FQNEAQ. The CDR3 DNA follows: TGTGCCAGCACCCTGGGGGCGGGAGCTTTCAATGAGCAGTTCTTC. Translation gives CASTLGAGAFNEQFF.

About this clone itself: Relative to the germline gene, one junction end is altered; a read error may explain this. This sequence joins TRBV6-5 and TRBJ2-5; D perhaps matches TRBD1 (5 bases). In germline, CDR1 is MNHEY, CDR2 SVGAGI. The CDR3 consists of 14 residues. CDR3 loop: CASSDSTDKETQYF. The CDR3, as DNA: TGTGCCAGCAGTGACTCGACAGATAAAGAGACCCAGTACTTC.

V and J are TRBV7-3 and TRBJ2-7, with 8 bases lining up with TRBD1. Germline CDR1 reads SGHTA; CDR2 reads FQGTGA. The J segment lost 6 bases and the V segment lost 1 base, leaving 11 bases of the junction unmatched. The CDR3 has 16 amino acids. CDR3 nucleotide sequence: TGTGCCAGCAGCTTAAACCCAGGGGGCGTTTCGGGCGAGCAGTACTTC. Its translation is CASSLNPGGVSGEQYF.

Concerning this clone: Relative to the germline gene, one junction end is altered; a read error may explain this. The chain recombines TRBV6-2 or TRBV6-3 with TRBJ1-1; 7 positions match TRBD1. From germline, CDR1 is MNHEY and CDR2 SVGEGT. The CDR3 is 15 amino acids. The CDR3 spells CASSYFGTDFTEAFF. CDR3 coding DNA: TGTGCCAGCAGCTACTTTGGGACAGATTTTACTGAAGCTTTCTTT.

As DNA, the CDR3 is TGTGCCAGCAGTTACCGGGTCTTACAGGTGAATGAGCAGTTCTTC. Residues: CASSYRVLQVNEQFF. The rearrangement uses TRBV6-5 and TRBJ2-1, with D perhaps matching TRBD1 (5 bases). The CDR3 has 15 amino acids. In germline, CDR1 is MNHEY, CDR2 SVGAGI. The germline V and J ends were trimmed by 2 bases and 7 bases, with 15 bases remaining between them.

The chain couples TRBV5-6 to TRBJ1-2; D is unclear. V lost 2 bases to trimming and J lost 9 bases, with 17 bases between them. CDR3 size: 14 residues. The germline CDR1 and CDR2 sequences are SGHDT and YYEEEE. CDR3: CASSFGMATDRYTF. CDR3 DNA: TGTGCCAGCAGCTTTGGTATGGCCACAGATCGCTACACCTTC.

V and J are TRBV30 and TRBJ1-1, with D perhaps matching TRBD1 (5 bases). The CDR3 has 13 amino acids. V lost 6 bases and J 0 bases, leaving 11 bases between the germline ends. The germline V gene encodes CDR1 GTSNPN and CDR2 SVGIG (reference sequence). CDR3 nucleotide sequence: TGTGCCTGTCCGGGACTCATGAACACTGAAGCTTTCTTT. As protein: CACPGLMNTEAFF.

This chain uses TRBV18 with TRBJ1-1, with D possibly TRBD1 on 5 matching bases. The germline V gene encodes CDR1 KGHSH and CDR2 LQKENI. The V and J ends lost 6 bases and 0 bases respectively, with 17 bases between them. The CDR3 runs 16 residues. The CDR3 coding sequence is TGTGCCAGCTCCGCACTAAGGGGCCTTATGAACACTGAAGCTTTCTTT. Translation: CASSALRGLMNTEAFF.

CDR3 nucleotides: TGCGCCAGCAGTGAGCACAGGGGTGGCTACACCTTC. Encoded protein: CASSEHRGGYTF. V gene TRBV10-1 combines with J gene TRBJ1-2, with TRBD1 matching over 7 bases. Trimming took 2 bases from V and 7 from J; bases not matched to a gene: 1. CDR1 is WNHNN, CDR2 SYGVQD, per germline (reference sequence). The CDR3 is made up of 12 amino acids.

The J gene is TRBJ2-3, the V gene TRBV7-3, with 7 bases lining up with TRBD1. The CDR3 spans 12 residues. Trimming took 5 bases from V and 5 from J; bases not matched to a gene: 1. Germline V gene sequence: CDR1 SGHTA, CDR2 FQGTGA. The CDR3: CASSHRGDTQYF. The CDR3 DNA reads TGTGCCAGCAGCCACAGGGGAGATACGCAGTATTTT.

This clone was detected once. This rearrangement joins TRBV3-1 (or the pseudogene TRBV3-2) to TRBJ2-6; D is unresolved. Germline CDR1 is LGHDT and CDR2 is YNNKEL (reference sequence). V dropped 6 bases and J dropped 2 bases, with 8 bases sitting between them. This CDR3 contains 14 residues. Here the CDR3 reads CASRWAAGANVLTF. The CDR3, as DNA: TGTGCCAGCAGGTGGGCAGCTGGGGCCAACGTCCTGACTTTC.

The CDR3 DNA sequence: TGTGCCAGCAGCCCCAGGGTCCCAGGGGGCTACACCTTC. Translating gives CASSPRVPGGYTF. The chain employs TRBV6-5 and TRBJ1-2; maybe TRBD1 (5 bases). From germline, CDR1 is MNHEY and CDR2 SVGAGI. The length of the CDR3 is 13 residues. V was shortened by 6 bases and J by 8 bases, with 16 bases between the two germline ends.

The V call is TRBV19, the J call TRBJ1-4; 7 bases fit TRBD1. V was pared by 5 bases and J by 0 bases, with 12 bases of the junction left unmatched. The CDR3 is 18 residues long. CDR1 is LNHDA and CDR2 is SQIVND in the germline V gene (reference sequence). Written as DNA, the CDR3 is TGTGCCAGTAGTTGGGTTGGGACAGCCTCGGCAACTAATGAAAAACTGTTTTTT. It codes for CASSWVGTASATNEKLFF.

The chain links TRBV9 to TRBJ1-2; no firm D call. The germline V and J ends were trimmed by 10 bases and 4 bases, with 11 bases remaining between them. The CDR3 totals 11 residues. Germline V lookup: CDR1 SGDLS, CDR2 YYNGEE. The CDR3 protein is CASSGLYGYTF. In DNA form, the CDR3 reads TGTGCCTCCTCAGGCCTCTATGGCTACACCTTC.